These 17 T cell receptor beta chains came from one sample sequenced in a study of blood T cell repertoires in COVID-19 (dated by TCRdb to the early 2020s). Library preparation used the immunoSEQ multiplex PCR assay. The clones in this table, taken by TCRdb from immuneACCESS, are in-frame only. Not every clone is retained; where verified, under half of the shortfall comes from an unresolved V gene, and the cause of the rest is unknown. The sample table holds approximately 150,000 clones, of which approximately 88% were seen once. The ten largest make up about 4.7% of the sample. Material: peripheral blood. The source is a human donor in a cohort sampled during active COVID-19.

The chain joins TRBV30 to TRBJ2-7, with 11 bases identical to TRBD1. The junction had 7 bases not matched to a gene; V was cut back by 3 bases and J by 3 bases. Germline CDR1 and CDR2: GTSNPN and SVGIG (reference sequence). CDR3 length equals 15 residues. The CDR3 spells CAWSHPGTGGYEQYF. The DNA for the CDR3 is TGTGCCTGGAGCCACCCCGGGACAGGGGGCTACGAGCAGTACTTC.

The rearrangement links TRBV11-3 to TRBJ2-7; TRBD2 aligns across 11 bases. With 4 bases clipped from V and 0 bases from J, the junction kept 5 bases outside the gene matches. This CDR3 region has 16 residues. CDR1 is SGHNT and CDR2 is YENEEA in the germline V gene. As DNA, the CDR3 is TGTGCCAGCAGCTCAGGGACTAGCGGTAGCTCCTACGAGCAGTACTTC. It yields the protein CASSSGTSGSSYEQYF.

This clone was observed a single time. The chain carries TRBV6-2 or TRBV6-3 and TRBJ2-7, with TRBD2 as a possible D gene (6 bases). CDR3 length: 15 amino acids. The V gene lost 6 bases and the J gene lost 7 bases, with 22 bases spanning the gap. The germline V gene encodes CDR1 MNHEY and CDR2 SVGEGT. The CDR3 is CASSPSLTSRFEQYF. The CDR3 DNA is TGTGCCAGCAGCCCATCCCTGACTAGTCGCTTTGAGCAGTACTTC.

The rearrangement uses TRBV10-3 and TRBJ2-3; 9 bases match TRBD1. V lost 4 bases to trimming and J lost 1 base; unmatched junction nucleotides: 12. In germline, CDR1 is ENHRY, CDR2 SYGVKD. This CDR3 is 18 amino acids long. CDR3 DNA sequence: TGTGCCATCAGTGGGTTAAAGGACAGGGGTTCGGGCACAGATACGCAGTATTTT. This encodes CAISGLKDRGSGTDTQYF.

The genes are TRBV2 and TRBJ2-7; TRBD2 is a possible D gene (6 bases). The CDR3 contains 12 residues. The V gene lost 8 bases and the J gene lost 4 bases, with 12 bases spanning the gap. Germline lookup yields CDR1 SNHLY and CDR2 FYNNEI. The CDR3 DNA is TGTGCCAGCGGGCCCGGAGGGTACGAGCAGTACTTC. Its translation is CASGPGGYEQYF.

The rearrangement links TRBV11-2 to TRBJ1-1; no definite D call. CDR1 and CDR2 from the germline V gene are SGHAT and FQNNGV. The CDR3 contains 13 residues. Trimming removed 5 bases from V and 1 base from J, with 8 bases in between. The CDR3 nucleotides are TGTGCCAGCAGCCTAACGAGGAACACTGAAGCTTTCTTT. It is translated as CASSLTRNTEAFF.

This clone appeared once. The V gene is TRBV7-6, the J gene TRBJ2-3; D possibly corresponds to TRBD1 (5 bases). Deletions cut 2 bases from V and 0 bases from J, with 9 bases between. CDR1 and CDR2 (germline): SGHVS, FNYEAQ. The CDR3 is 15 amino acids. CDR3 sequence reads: CASSLYDSSTDTQYF. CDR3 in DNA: TGTGCCAGCAGCTTATACGACAGTAGCACAGATACGCAGTATTTT.

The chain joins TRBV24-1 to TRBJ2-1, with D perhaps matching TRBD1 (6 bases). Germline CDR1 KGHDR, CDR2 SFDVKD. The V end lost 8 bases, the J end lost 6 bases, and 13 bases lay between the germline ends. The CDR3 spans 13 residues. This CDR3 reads CATMGAKLNEQFF. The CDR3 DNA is TGTGCCACCATGGGGGCGAAGCTCAATGAGCAGTTCTTC.

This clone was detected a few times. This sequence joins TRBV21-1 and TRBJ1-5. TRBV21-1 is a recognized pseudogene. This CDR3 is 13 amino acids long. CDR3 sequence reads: CANRTAYNQPQHF. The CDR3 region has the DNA TGTGCCAACAGGACTGCTTACAATCAGCCCCAGCATTTT.

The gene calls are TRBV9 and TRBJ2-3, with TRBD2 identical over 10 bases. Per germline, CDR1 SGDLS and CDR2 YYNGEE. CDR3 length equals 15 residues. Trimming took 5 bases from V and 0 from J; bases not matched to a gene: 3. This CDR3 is CASSVGLASTDTQYF. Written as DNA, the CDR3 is TGTGCCAGCAGTGTGGGACTAGCGAGCACAGATACGCAGTATTTT.

The CDR3: CASSLQGVRKLFF. DNA of the CDR3: TGTGCCAGCAGTTTACAGGGGGTGCGGAAACTGTTTTTT. This chain joins TRBV28 and TRBJ1-4; 7 nucleotides match TRBD1. This CDR3 contains 13 residues. Germline CDR1 reads MDHEN; CDR2 reads SYDVKM. Germline trimming cut 2 bases from V and 11 bases from J; bases unmatched to any gene: 5.

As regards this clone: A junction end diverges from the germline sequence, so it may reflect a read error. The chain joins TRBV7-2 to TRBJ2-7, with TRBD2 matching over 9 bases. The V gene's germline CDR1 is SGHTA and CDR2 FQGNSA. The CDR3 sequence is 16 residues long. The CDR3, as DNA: TGTGCCAGCAGCTCCTCCGGGACTAGCTTCTCCCACGAGCAGTACTTC. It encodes CASSSSGTSFSHEQYF.

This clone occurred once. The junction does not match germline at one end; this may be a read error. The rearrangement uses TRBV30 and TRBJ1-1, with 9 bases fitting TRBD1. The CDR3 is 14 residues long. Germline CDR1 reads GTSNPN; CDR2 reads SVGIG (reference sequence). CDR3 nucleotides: TGTGCCTGGAGTGGGGACAGGGAGAACCCTGAAGCTTTCTTT. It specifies CAWSGDRENPEAFF.

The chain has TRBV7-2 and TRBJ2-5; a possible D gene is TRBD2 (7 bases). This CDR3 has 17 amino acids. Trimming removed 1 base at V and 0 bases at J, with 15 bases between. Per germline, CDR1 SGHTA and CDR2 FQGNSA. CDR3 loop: CASSLVGGGGNQETQYF. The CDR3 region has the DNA TGTGCCAGCAGCTTAGTTGGCGGGGGCGGGAACCAAGAGACCCAGTACTTC.

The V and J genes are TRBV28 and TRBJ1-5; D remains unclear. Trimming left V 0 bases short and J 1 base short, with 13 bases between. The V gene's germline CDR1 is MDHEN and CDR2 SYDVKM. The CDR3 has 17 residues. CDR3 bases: TGTGCCAGCAGTTTATGGGGTGGGCAGCCCAGCAATCAGCCCCAGCATTTT. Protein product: CASSLWGGQPSNQPQHF.

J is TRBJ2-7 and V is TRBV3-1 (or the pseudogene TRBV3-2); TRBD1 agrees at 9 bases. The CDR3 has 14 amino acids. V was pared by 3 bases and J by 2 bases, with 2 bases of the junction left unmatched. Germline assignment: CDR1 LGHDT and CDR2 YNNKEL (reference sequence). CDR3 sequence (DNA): TGTGCCAGCAGCCACAACAGGGGGCCCTACGAGCAGTACTTC. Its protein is CASSHNRGPYEQYF.

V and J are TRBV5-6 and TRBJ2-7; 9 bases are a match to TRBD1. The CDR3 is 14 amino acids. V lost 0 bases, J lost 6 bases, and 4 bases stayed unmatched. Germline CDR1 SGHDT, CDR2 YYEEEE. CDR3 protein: CASSLVGQGSEQYF. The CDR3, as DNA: TGTGCCAGCAGCTTGGTGGGACAGGGCTCCGAGCAGTACTTC. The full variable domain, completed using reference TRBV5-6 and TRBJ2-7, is DAGVTQSPTHLIKTRGQQVTLRCSPKSGHDTVSWYQQALGQGPQFIFQYYEEEERQRGNFPDRFSGHQFPNYSSELNVNALLLGDSALYLCASSLVGQGSEQYFGPGTRLTVT.